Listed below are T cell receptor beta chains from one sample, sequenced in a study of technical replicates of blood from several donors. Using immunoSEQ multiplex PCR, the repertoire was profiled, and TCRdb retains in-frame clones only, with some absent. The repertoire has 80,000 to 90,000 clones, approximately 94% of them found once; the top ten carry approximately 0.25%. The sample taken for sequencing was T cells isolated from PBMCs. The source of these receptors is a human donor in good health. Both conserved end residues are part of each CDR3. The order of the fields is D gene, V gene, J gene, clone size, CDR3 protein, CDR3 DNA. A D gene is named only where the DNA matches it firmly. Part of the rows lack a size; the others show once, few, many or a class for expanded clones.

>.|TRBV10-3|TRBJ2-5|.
CAIRQGETQYF
TGTGCCATCAGGCAGGGGGAGACCCAGTACTTC
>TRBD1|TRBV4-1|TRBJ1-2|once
CASSRQGTEAFYGYTF
TGCGCCAGCAGCCGGCAAGGGACAGAAGCGTTTTATGGCTACACCTTC
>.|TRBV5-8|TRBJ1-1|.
CASSLAGGETTEAFF
TGTGCCAGCAGCTTGGCCGGGGGGGAGACCACTGAAGCTTTCTTT
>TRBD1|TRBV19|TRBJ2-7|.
CASSPGTGIPEQYF
TGTGCCAGTAGTCCCGGGACAGGGATCCCCGAGCAGTACTTC
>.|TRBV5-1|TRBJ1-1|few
CASSLLVRGNTEAFF
TGCGCCAGCAGCTTATTGGTTCGGGGGAACACTGAAGCTTTCTTT
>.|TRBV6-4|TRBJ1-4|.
CASSDSEEQGGEKLFF
TGTGCCAGCAGTGACTCGGAGGAACAGGGAGGGGAAAAACTGTTTTTT
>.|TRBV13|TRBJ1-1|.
CASSLSTGETEAFF
TGTGCCAGCAGCTTAAGTACGGGGGAGACTGAAGCTTTCTTT
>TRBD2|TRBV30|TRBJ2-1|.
CAWSERGRYNEQFF
TGTGCCTGGAGTGAGCGGGGGCGCTACAATGAGCAGTTCTTC
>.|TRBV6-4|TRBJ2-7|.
CATCGHRQYF
TGTGCCACCTGCGGACACCGGCAGTACTTC
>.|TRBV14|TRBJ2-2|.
CASSQGGAGELFF
TGTGCCAGCAGCCAAGGGGGGGCCGGGGAGCTGTTTTTT
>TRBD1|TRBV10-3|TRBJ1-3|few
CAISEARQGLGNTIYF
TGTGCCATCAGTGAGGCTAGACAGGGGCTTGGAAACACCATATATTTT
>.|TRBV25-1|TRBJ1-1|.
CASSEHKGTHTEAFF
TGTGCCAGCAGTGAACACAAGGGGACTCACACTGAAGCTTTCTTT
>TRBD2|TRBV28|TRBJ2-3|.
CATGGAGGPDTQYF
TGTGCCACCGGGGGGGCGGGAGGTCCAGATACGCAGTATTTT
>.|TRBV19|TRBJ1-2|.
CASSIAGNPNYGYTF
TGTGCCAGTAGTATTGCCGGGAATCCTAACTATGGCTACACCTTC
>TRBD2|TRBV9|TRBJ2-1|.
CASSGLAGVTSYNEQFF
TGTGCCAGCAGCGGCCTAGCGGGTGTGACCTCCTACAATGAGCAGTTCTTC
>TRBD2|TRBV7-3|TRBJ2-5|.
CASSHSTASGEETQYF
TGTGCCAGCAGCCACAGTACGGCTAGCGGGGAAGAGACCCAGTACTTC
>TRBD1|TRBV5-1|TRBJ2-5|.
CASSLMDREETQYF
TGCGCCAGCAGCTTGATGGACAGGGAAGAGACCCAGTACTTC
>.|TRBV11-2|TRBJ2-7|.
CASSQGLSYEQYF
TGTGCCAGCAGCCAGGGACTTAGCTACGAGCAGTACTTC
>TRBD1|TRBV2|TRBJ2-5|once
CATRQGAVETQYF
TGTGCCACCCGACAGGGGGCCGTGGAGACCCAGTACTTC
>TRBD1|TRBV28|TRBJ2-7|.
CASSPIPGTESYEQYF
TGTGCCAGCAGCCCAATTCCCGGGACAGAGTCCTACGAGCAGTACTTC
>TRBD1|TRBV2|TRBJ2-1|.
CASRGTGMEFF
TGTGCCAGCAGGGGGACAGGGATGGAGTTCTTC
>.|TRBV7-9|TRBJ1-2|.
CASNGQLAPNYGYTF
TGTGCCAGCAACGGACAGCTGGCACCTAACTATGGCTACACCTTC
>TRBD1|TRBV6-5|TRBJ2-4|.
CASSYTDRGPGIQYF
TGTGCCAGCAGTTACACCGACAGGGGGCCCGGCATTCAGTACTTC
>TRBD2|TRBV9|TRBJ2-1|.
CASSVGLAGVPYNEQFF
TGTGCCAGCAGCGTAGGACTAGCGGGGGTGCCGTACAATGAGCAGTTCTTC
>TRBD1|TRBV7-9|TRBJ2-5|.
CASSRAGTGIETQYF
TGTGCCAGCAGCCGAGCTGGGACAGGGATAGAGACCCAGTACTTC
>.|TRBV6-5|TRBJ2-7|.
CASSYAWGADAYEQYF
TGTGCCAGCAGTTACGCCTGGGGAGCCGACGCCTACGAGCAGTACTTC
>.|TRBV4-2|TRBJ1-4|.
CASSQGQVLGEKLFF
TGTGCCAGCAGCCAAGGACAGGTACTTGGTGAAAAACTGTTTTTT
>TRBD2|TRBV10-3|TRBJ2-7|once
CAISDTALAGRSYEQYF
TGTGCCATCAGTGATACGGCGCTAGCGGGGAGATCCTACGAGCAGTACTTC
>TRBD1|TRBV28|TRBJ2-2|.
CASSWTGPRNTGELFF
TGTGCCAGCAGTTGGACAGGTCCGAGGAACACCGGGGAGCTGTTTTTT
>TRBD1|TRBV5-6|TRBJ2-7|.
CASSTLDRDTYEQYF
TGTGCCAGCAGCACCCTGGACAGGGACACCTACGAGCAGTACTTC
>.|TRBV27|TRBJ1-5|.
CASSMGLYQPQHF
TGTGCCAGCAGTATGGGGCTCTATCAGCCCCAGCATTTT
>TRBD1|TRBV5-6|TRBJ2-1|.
CASSLGGTGDEQFF
TGTGCCAGCAGCTTGGGGGGCACAGGGGATGAGCAGTTCTTC
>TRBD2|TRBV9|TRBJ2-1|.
CASSVAGGDHNEQFF
TGTGCCAGCAGCGTAGCGGGGGGTGATCACAATGAGCAGTTCTTC
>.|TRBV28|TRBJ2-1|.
CASSLWLKAGPRDEQFF
TGTGCCAGCAGTTTATGGCTTAAGGCGGGGCCTCGTGATGAGCAGTTCTTC
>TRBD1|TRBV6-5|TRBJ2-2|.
CASSWNRGPTGELFF
TGTGCCAGCAGCTGGAACAGGGGGCCAACCGGGGAGCTGTTTTTT
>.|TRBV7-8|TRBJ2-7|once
CASSTRQVLVEQYF
TGTGCCAGCAGCACCCGACAGGTTTTGGTCGAGCAGTACTTC
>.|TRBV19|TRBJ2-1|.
CASHSSNSYNEQFF
TGTGCCAGTCACAGCAGCAATTCCTACAATGAGCAGTTCTTC